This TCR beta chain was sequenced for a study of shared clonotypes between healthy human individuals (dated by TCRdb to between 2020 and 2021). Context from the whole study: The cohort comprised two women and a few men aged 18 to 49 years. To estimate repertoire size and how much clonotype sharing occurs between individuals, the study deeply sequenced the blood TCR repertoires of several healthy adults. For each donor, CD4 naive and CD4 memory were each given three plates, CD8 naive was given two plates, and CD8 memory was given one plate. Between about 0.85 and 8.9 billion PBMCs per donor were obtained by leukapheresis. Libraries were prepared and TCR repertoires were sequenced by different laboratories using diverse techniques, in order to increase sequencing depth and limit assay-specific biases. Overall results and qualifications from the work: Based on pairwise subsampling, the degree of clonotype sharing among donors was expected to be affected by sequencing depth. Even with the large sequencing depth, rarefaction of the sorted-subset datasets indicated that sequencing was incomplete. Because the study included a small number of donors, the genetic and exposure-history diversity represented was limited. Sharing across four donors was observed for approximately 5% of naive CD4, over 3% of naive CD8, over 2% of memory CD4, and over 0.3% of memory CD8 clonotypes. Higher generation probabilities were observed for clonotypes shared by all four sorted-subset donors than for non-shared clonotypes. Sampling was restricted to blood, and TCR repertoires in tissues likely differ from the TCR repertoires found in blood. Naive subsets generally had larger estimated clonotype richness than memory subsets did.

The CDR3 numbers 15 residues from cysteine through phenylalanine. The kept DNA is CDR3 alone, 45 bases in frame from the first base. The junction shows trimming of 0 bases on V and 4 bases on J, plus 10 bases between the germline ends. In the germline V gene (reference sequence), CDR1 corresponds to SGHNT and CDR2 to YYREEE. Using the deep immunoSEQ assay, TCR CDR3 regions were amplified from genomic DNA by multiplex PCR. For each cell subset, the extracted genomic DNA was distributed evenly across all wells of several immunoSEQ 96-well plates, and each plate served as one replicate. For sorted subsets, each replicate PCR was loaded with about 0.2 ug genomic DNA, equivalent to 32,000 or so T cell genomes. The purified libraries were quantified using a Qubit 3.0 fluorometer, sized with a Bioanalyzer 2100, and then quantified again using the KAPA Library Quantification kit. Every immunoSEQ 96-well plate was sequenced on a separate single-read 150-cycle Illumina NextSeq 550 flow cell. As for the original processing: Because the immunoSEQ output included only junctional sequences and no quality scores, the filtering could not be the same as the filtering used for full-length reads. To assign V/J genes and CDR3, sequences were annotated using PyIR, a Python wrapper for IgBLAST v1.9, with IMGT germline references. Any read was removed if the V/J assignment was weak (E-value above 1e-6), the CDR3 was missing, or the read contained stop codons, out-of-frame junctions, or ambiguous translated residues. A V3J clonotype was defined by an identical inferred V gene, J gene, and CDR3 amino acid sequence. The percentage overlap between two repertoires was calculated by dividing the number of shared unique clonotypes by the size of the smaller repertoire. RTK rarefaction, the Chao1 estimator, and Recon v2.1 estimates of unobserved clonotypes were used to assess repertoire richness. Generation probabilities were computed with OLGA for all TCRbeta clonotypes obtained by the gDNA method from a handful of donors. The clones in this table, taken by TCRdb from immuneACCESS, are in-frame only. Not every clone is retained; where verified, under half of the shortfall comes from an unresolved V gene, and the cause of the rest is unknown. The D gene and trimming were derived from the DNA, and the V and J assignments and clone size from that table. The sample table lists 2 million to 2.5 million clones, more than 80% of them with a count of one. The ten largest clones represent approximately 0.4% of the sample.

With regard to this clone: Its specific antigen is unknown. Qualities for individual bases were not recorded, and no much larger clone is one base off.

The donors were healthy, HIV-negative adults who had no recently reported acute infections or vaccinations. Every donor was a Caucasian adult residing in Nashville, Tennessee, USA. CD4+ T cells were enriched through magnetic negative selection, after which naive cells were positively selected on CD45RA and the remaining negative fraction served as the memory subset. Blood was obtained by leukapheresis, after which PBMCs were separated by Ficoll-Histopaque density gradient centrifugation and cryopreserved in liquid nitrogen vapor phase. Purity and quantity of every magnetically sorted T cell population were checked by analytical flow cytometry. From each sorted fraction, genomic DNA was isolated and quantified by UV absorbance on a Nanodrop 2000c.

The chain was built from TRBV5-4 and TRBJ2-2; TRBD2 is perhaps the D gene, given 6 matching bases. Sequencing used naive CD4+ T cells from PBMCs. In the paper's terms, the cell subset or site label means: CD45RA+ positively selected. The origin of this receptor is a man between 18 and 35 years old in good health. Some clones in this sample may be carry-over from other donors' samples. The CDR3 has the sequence CASSLGLASTGELFF. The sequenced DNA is TGTGCCAGCAGCTTGGGCCTAGCGTCCACCGGGGAGCTGTTTTTT.